This T cell receptor (beta chain) originates from a study of cytomegalovirus exposure and HLA in healthy donors. Across the study: Samples from HLA-typed donors yielded about 85 million unique TCRs in an early data release.

PCR amplification relied on 60 Vbeta primers (plus 13 Jbeta primers). Produced via immunoSEQ multiplex PCR; TCRdb's table is partial and in-frame only. This sample has more than 200,000 clones, with roughly 82% found just once. Study results and limitations: CMV serostatus was the sole immune exposure data available. Later analysis identified 15,000 to 20,000 TCR beta sequences associated with HLA alleles, using a false discovery rate threshold of 0.05.

The CDR3 spans 16 residues. Per the germline V gene, CDR1 is LNHDA and CDR2 is SQIVND (reference sequence). J lost 6 bases, V lost 0 bases, and 7 bases had no gene match. As for this clone: Its specificity is unknown.

The sequencing input was PBMCs. This chain joins TRBV19 and TRBJ2-4, with TRBD2 identical over 8 bases. This TCR derives from a man in his forties in good health and CMV-seropositive. The CDR3 loop is CASSIDKAGVRNIQYF. The CDR3 DNA is TGTGCCAGTAGTATAGATAAAGCGGGAGTTAGAAACATTCAGTACTTC.